The clone carrying this T cell receptor (beta chain) was seen only a few times. These data originate in a study of blood T cell repertoires in COVID-19. Study context: From the United States, Italy and Spain came samples of acute and convalescent COVID-19.

The assay was immunoSEQ multiplex PCR, and TCRdb's table has in-frame clones only and misses some. The sample has around 100,000 clones, around 90% seen once; the top ten hold approximately 5%. CDR3 length: 13 amino acids. The germline CDR1 and CDR2 sequences are MNHEY and SMNVEV (reference sequence). Trimming left V 3 bases short and J 8 bases short, with 13 bases between. The V gene is TRBV27, the J gene TRBJ1-2; D is possibly TRBD1 (6 bases). The sequence was obtained from a human donor in a cohort sampled during active COVID-19. Material for sequencing was peripheral blood. DNA for the CDR3: TGTGCCAGCAGTTTGACACAGGGTTGGGGCTACACCTTC. Its translation is CASSLTQGWGYTF.